A single sample is the source of the 10 T cell receptor beta chains below, sequenced in a study of PD-1 blockade in classical Hodgkin lymphoma. TCRdb's table, derived via immunoSEQ multiplex PCR, lists solely in-frame clones and lacks some. The profile covers around 13,000 clones, with roughly 78% appearing a single time and roughly a quarter taken by the ten largest. With no exception, relapse followed autologous stem cell transplantation in all patients, and brentuximab vedotin exposure varied. Sequencing used peripheral blood mononuclear cells (PBMCs), obtained before the second cycle of nivolumab. Receptors were obtained from a human donor with classical Hodgkin lymphoma.

The chain uses TRBV18 and TRBJ1-1; 9 bases align to TRBD1. J was trimmed by 3 bases and V by 1 base; bases with no gene match: 12. Germline values: CDR1 KGHSH, CDR2 LQKENI. This CDR3 is 18 amino acids long. The CDR3 protein is CASSPQQGAPMGDTEAFF. The CDR3 bases are TGTGCCAGCTCACCACAACAGGGGGCGCCAATGGGGGACACTGAAGCTTTCTTT.

CDR3 bases: TGCGCCAGCAGCTTGGCCGGGCAGGGCGGGTTGGATACGCAGTATTTT. Residues: CASSLAGQGGLDTQYF. The rearrangement uses TRBV5-1 and TRBJ2-3, with D perhaps TRBD1 or TRBD2 (5 bases each). Trimming took off 0 bases at V and 6 bases at J, with 17 bases between the two ends. There are 16 residues in the CDR3. Germline loops: CDR1 SGHRS, CDR2 YFSETQ.

This CDR3 is CASITQGAATYNEQFF. For the CDR3, the DNA is TGTGCCAGCATCACCCAGGGGGCGGCAACCTACAATGAGCAGTTCTTC. The V and J genes are TRBV7-9 and TRBJ2-1; TRBD1 matches 8 bases. The germline V gene has CDR1 SEHNR and CDR2 FQNEAQ (reference sequence). The junction had 10 bases not matched to a gene; V was cut back by 7 bases and J by 2 bases. The CDR3 spans 16 residues.

This sequence joins TRBV7-2 and TRBJ1-1; the D gene is possibly TRBD1 (5 bases). Germline lookup yields CDR1 SGHTA and CDR2 FQGNSA. The CDR3 extends over 14 amino acids. With 1 base removed from V and 4 bases from J, the gap between germline ends came to 10 bases. As DNA, the CDR3 is TGTGCCAGCAGCTTAGGCTGGGGGGGCACTGAAGCTTTCTTT. Protein product: CASSLGWGGTEAFF.

The chain is built from TRBV7-6 and TRBJ2-5; 11 positions match TRBD2. V was clipped by 4 bases and J by 1 base; unmatched bases: 2. Germline-derived CDR1 and CDR2 are SGHVS and FNYEAQ. This CDR3 spans 15 amino acids. CDR3 DNA: TGTGCCAGCAGCTCTAGCGGGGGGCTCCAAGAGACCCAGTACTTC. Its translation: CASSSSGGLQETQYF.

The chain employs TRBV28 and TRBJ1-5, with 9 bases aligning to TRBD1. Germline-derived CDR1 and CDR2 are MDHEN and SYDVKM. The CDR3 is 15 residues long. The ends lost 5 bases at V and 2 bases at J; junction bases unmatched: 4. The CDR3 coding sequence is TGTGCCAGCAGTGACAGGGGGAATGGCAATCAGCCCCAGCATTTT. Translated: CASSDRGNGNQPQHF.

Written as DNA, the CDR3 is TGTGCCAGCAGTACCGGGACTAGCACCTACAATGAGCAGTTCTTC. It encodes CASSTGTSTYNEQFF. The chain employs TRBV7-2 and TRBJ2-1; TRBD2 matches at 9 bases. This CDR3 has 15 residues. Germline CDR1 reads SGHTA; CDR2 reads FQGNSA. Trimming took 6 bases from V and 2 from J; bases not matched to a gene: 5. Full variable domain (outside the CDR3, taken from reference TRBV7-2 and TRBJ2-1): GAGVSQSPSNKVTEKGKDVELRCDPISGHTALYWYRQSLGQGLEFLIYFQGNSAPDKSGLPSDRFSAERTGGSVSTLTIQRTQQEDSAVYLCASSTGTSTYNEQFFGPGTRLTVL.

This chain joins TRBV2 and TRBJ1-5, with 9 bases aligning to TRBD1. V lost 5 bases, J lost 2 bases, and 7 bases stayed unmatched. Germline CDR1 SNHLY, CDR2 FYNNEI. The CDR3 has 16 amino acids. The CDR3 loop is CASSIQGAMGNQPQHF. The DNA for the CDR3 is TGTGCCAGCAGTATACAGGGGGCGATGGGCAATCAGCCCCAGCATTTT.

The rearrangement links TRBV28 to TRBJ2-3; D unresolved. The CDR3 is 17 amino acids. Looked up from germline, CDR1 is MDHEN and CDR2 is SYDVKM. Trimming took 7 bases from V and 2 from J, leaving 22 bases between them. The CDR3 DNA is TGTGCCAGCAAGATTAGCCCGTCCACGGCACTCACAGATACGCAGTATTTT. This encodes CASKISPSTALTDTQYF.

The gene calls are TRBV5-1 and TRBJ1-2; D is unclear. V lost 4 bases, J lost 4 bases, and 14 bases lay in between. This CDR3 spans 14 amino acids. Germline CDR1 SGHRS, CDR2 YFSETQ. CDR3 DNA sequence: TGCGCCAGCAGCCCTTGGGTCGCCGGCTATGGCTACACCTTC. It is translated as CASSPWVAGYGYTF.